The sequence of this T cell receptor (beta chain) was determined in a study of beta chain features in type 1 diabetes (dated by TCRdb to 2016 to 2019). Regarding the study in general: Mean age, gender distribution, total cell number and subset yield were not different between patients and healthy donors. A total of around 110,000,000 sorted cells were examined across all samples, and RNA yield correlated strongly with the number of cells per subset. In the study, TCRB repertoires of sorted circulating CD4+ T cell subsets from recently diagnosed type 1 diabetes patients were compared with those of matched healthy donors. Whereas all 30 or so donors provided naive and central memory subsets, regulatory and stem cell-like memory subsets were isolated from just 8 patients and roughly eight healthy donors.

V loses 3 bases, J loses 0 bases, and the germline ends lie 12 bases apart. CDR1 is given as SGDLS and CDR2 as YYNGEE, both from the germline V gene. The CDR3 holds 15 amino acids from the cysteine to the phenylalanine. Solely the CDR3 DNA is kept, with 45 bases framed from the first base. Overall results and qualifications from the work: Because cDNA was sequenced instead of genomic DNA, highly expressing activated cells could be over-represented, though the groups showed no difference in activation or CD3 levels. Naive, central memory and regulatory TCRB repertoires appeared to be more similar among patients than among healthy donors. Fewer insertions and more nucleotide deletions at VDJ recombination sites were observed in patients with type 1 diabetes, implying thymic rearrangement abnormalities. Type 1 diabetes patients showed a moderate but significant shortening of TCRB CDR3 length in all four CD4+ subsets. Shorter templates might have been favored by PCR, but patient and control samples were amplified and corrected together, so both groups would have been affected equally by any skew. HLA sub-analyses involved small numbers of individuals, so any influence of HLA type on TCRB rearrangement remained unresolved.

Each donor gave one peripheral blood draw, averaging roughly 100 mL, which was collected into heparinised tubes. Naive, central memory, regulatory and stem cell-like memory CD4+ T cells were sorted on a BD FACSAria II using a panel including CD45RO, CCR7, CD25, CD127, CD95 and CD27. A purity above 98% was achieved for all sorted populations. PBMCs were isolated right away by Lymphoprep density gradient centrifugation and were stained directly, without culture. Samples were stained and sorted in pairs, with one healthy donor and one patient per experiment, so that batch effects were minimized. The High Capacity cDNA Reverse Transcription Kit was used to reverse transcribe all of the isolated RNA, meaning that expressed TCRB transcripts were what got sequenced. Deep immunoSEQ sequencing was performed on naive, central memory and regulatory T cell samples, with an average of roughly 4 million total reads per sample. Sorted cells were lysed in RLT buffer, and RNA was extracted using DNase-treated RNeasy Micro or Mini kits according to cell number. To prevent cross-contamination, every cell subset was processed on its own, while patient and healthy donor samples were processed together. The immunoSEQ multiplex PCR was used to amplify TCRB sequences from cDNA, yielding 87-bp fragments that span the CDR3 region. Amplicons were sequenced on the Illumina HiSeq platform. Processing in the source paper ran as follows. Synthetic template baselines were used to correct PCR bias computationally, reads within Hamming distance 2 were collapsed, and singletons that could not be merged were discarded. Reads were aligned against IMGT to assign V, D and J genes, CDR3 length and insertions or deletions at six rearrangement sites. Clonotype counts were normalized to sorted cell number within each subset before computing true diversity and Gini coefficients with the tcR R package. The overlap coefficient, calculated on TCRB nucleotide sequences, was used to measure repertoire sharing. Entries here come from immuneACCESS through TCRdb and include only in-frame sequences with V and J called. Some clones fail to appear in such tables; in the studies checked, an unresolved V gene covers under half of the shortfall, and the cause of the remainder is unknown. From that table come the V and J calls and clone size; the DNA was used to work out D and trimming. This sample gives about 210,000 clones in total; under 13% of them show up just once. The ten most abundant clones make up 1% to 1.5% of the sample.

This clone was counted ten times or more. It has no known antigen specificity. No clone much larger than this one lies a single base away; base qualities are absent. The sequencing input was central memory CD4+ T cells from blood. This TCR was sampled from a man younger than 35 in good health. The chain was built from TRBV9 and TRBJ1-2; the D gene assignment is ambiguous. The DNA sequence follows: TGTGCCAGCAGCGCGAGCCCCTCGGCTAACTATGGCTACACCTTC. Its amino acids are CASSASPSANYGYTF.